Below are 25 T cell receptor beta chains sequenced from a single sample in a study of T cell changes during pregnancy in multiple sclerosis. The assay was immunoSEQ multiplex PCR, and TCRdb's table has in-frame clones only and misses some. The profile covers 75,000 to 80,000 clones, with 75% to 90% appearing a single time and about 1.9% taken by the ten largest. The sequences come from peripheral blood, collected before pregnancy. The receptors here all came from a female donor with multiple sclerosis, enrolled in a pregnancy study.

V is TRBV7-8 and J is TRBJ2-5; D unresolved. With 5 bases removed from V and 1 base from J, the gap between germline ends came to 14 bases. CDR3 length: 15 amino acids. Germline V CDR1 and CDR2: SGHVS, FQNEAQ. For the CDR3, the DNA is TGTGCCAGCAGCCCGACTTTCCTACTCCAAGAGACCCAGTACTTC. Translation: CASSPTFLLQETQYF.

The gene calls are TRBV10-3 and TRBJ1-6; TRBD1 matches at 7 bases. Germline V gene sequence: CDR1 ENHRY, CDR2 SYGVKD. V lost 0 bases, J lost 3 bases, and 5 bases stayed unmatched. The CDR3 sequence is 17 residues long. In DNA form, the CDR3 reads TGTGCCATCAGTGAGTCGTTCGACAGGGTCTATAATTCACCCCTCCACTTT. It yields the protein CAISESFDRVYNSPLHF.

This chain connects TRBV5-1 to TRBJ1-4; D perhaps matches TRBD1 (5 bases). The CDR3 contains 16 residues. Looked up from germline, CDR1 is SGHRS and CDR2 is YFSETQ. V gave up 2 bases and J gave up 4 bases, with 15 bases separating them. The CDR3 spells CASSFGGGAVNEKLFF. The CDR3 DNA reads TGCGCCAGCAGCTTCGGAGGAGGGGCCGTTAATGAAAAACTGTTTTTT.

The chain has TRBV7-6 and TRBJ2-3, with 13 bases identical to TRBD2. Germline V lookup: CDR1 SGHVS, CDR2 FNYEAQ. The CDR3 consists of 19 residues. The ends lost 5 bases at V and 0 bases at J; junction bases unmatched: 11. CDR3: CASSPGLAGAPRSTDTQYF. In DNA, the CDR3 is TGTGCCAGCAGCCCCGGACTAGCGGGGGCCCCCCGGAGCACAGATACGCAGTATTTT.

The chain couples TRBV19 to TRBJ1-4; the D gene is possibly TRBD1 (6 bases). V was trimmed by 0 bases and J by 8 bases, leaving 19 bases between them. The CDR3 spans 17 residues. The germline V gene encodes CDR1 LNHDA and CDR2 SQIVND (reference sequence). The CDR3 spells CASSIESNRVDGEKLFF. CDR3 nucleotide sequence: TGTGCCAGTAGTATAGAGTCCAACAGGGTCGATGGGGAAAAACTGTTTTTT.

This rearrangement joins TRBV4-1 to TRBJ2-5; TRBD1 matches 8 bases. The junction had 9 bases not matched to a gene; V was cut back by 4 bases and J by 5 bases. From germline, CDR1 is MGHRA and CDR2 YSYEKL. This CDR3 contains 15 residues. CDR3 sequence: CASSPNRGAVETQYF. CDR3 nucleotides: TGCGCCAGCAGCCCTAACAGGGGGGCAGTGGAGACCCAGTACTTC.

The chain uses TRBV7-3 and TRBJ2-1, with 8 bases aligning to TRBD1. CDR1 SGHTA and CDR2 FQGTGA come from the germline V gene. The CDR3 length is 14 residues. V was clipped by 5 bases and J by 4 bases; unmatched bases: 4. The CDR3, as DNA: TGTGCCAGCAGCCGCGGGACAGGATACAATGAGCAGTTCTTC. This translates into CASSRGTGYNEQFF.

The chain joins TRBV27 to TRBJ1-1; D may be TRBD1 (5 bases). Per the germline V gene, CDR1 is MNHEY and CDR2 is SMNVEV (reference sequence). This CDR3 has 13 amino acids. Trimming took 2 bases from V and 11 from J, leaving 15 bases between them. CDR3 sequence: CASSLSDGTPAFF. Here the CDR3 DNA reads TGTGCCAGCAGTTTAAGTGACGGGACTCCCGCTTTCTTT.

The chain recombines TRBV7-9 with TRBJ2-7; perhaps TRBD2 as D (6 bases). CDR1 is SEHNR and CDR2 is FQNEAQ in the germline V gene (reference sequence). There are 18 residues in the CDR3. V lost 1 base and J 7 bases, leaving 26 bases between the germline ends. CDR3 amino acids: CASSLGVLRGKYSGEQYF. In DNA form, the CDR3 reads TGTGCCAGCAGCTTAGGCGTCCTACGGGGGAAATATTCAGGGGAGCAGTACTTC.

This clone turned up a few times. This rearrangement joins TRBV28 to TRBJ1-1; 7 bases align to TRBD1. The CDR3 has 15 amino acids. CDR1 and CDR2 from the germline V gene are MDHEN and SYDVKM. The ends lost 4 bases at V and 1 base at J; junction bases unmatched: 6. CDR3 sequence: CASSSQHRGNTEAFF. CDR3 sequence (DNA): TGTGCCAGCAGTTCCCAACACAGGGGGAACACTGAAGCTTTCTTT.

DNA for the CDR3: TGTGCCAGCTCACCGTTGACAGGGAGCACTGAAGCTTTCTTT. Its protein product is CASSPLTGSTEAFF. The V gene is TRBV18, the J gene TRBJ1-1; TRBD1 matches 7 bases. V gave up 3 bases and J gave up 4 bases; unmatched junction bases: 5. The CDR3 runs to 14 residues. Germline V gene lookup returns CDR1 KGHSH and CDR2 LQKENI.

DNA for the CDR3: TGTGCCAGCAGCTTCGGATACAGCTCCTACAATGAGCAGTTCTTC. Encoded protein: CASSFGYSSYNEQFF. The gene calls are TRBV5-6 and TRBJ2-1, with D hard to call. V was shortened by 2 bases and J by 0 bases, with 9 bases between the two germline ends. Germline V gene sequence: CDR1 SGHDT, CDR2 YYEEEE. The CDR3 has 15 residues.

For this clone: At the DNA level, this CDR3 is encoded by other sequences in the same sample as well. The rearrangement joins TRBV30 to TRBJ2-5; D is possibly TRBD2 (6 bases). This CDR3 is built from 14 residues. The germline V gene has CDR1 GTSNPN and CDR2 SVGIG (reference sequence). Deletions cut 4 bases from V and 1 base from J, with 13 bases between. The CDR3 sequence: CAWIPGGVQETQYF. CDR3 in DNA: TGTGCCTGGATTCCCGGGGGAGTCCAAGAGACCCAGTACTTC.

The chain combines TRBV11-2 with TRBJ1-1; 10 nucleotides match TRBD1. CDR1 and CDR2 (germline): SGHAT, FQNNGV. The CDR3 is made up of 16 amino acids. The junction had 7 bases not matched to a gene; V was cut back by 5 bases and J by 1 base. The CDR3 here is CASSVRTGGRNTEAFF. In DNA, the CDR3 is TGTGCCAGCAGCGTTAGGACAGGGGGAAGGAACACTGAAGCTTTCTTT.

The rearrangement uses TRBV2 and TRBJ1-1; D not certain. Germline V gene lookup returns CDR1 SNHLY and CDR2 FYNNEI. V was pared by 5 bases and J by 0 bases, with 7 bases between. This CDR3 has 13 residues. In DNA, the CDR3 is TGTGCCAGCAGTCAGAACATGAACACTGAAGCTTTCTTT. This translates into CASSQNMNTEAFF.

The chain joins TRBV2 to TRBJ2-7; D gene uncertain. This CDR3 is 12 amino acids long. From germline, CDR1 is SNHLY and CDR2 FYNNEI. V dropped 5 bases and J dropped 1 base, with 6 bases sitting between them. CDR3 sequence reads: CASSFSSYEQYF. Here the CDR3 DNA reads TGTGCCAGCAGTTTCAGTTCCTACGAGCAGTACTTC. The variable domain in full, with the rest retrieved from reference TRBV2 and TRBJ2-7, is EPEVTQTPSHQVTQMGQEVILRCVPISNHLYFYWYRQILGQKVEFLVSFYNNEISEKSEIFDDQFSVERPDGSNFTLKIRSTKLEDSAMYFCASSFSSYEQYFGPGTRLTVT.

V gene TRBV15 combines with J gene TRBJ1-5, with D unresolved. There are 16 residues in the CDR3. Trimming shortened V by 1 base and J by 0 bases, and 10 bases separated the two germline ends. The V gene's germline CDR1 is LNHNV and CDR2 YYDKDF (reference sequence). This CDR3 is CATSRVAIYSNQPQHF. In DNA form, the CDR3 reads TGTGCCACCAGCAGAGTAGCAATCTATAGCAATCAGCCCCAGCATTTT.

The chain carries TRBV7-8 and TRBJ1-1; D unclear. This CDR3 is 14 amino acids long. Trimming stripped 1 base from V and 0 bases from J, with 6 bases between. CDR1 and CDR2 from the germline V gene are SGHVS and FQNEAQ. The CDR3 region has the DNA TGTGCCAGCAGCTTAGTTCATGTGAACACTGAAGCTTTCTTT. Amino acid sequence: CASSLVHVNTEAFF. Variable domain in full (rest from reference TRBV7-8 and TRBJ1-1): GAGVSQSPRYKVAKRGQDVALRCDPISGHVSLFWYQQALGQGPEFLTYFQNEAQLDKSGLPSDRFFAERPEGSVSTLKIQRTQQEDSAVYLCASSLVHVNTEAFFGQGTRLTVV.

The rearrangement joins TRBV18 to TRBJ1-1, with TRBD1 matching over 8 bases. The CDR3 is 18 amino acids. From germline, CDR1 is KGHSH and CDR2 LQKENI. The junction had 16 bases not matched to a gene; V was cut back by 3 bases and J by 4 bases. DNA of the CDR3: TGTGCCAGCTCACCCTTTGACAGGGGCTGGACCGTAGGCACTGAAGCTTTCTTT. Translated: CASSPFDRGWTVGTEAFF.

This chain uses TRBV5-5 with TRBJ2-7, with D unclear. The CDR3 is made up of 14 amino acids. Germline assignment: CDR1 SGHKS and CDR2 YYEKEE (reference sequence). V was cut by 4 bases and J by 2 bases, with 13 bases left in between. In nucleotides, the CDR3 is TGTGCCAGCAGCCCAGGCCCGAGAACCTACGAGCAGTACTTC. Translating it yields CASSPGPRTYEQYF.

The chain employs TRBV5-4 and TRBJ1-4; D call uncertain. The CDR3 is 12 residues long. The germline gives CDR1 SGHNT, CDR2 YYREEE (reference sequence). Deletions cut 5 bases from V and 3 bases from J, with 5 bases between. Here the CDR3 reads CASRAPNEKLFF. DNA of the CDR3: TGTGCCAGCAGGGCCCCTAATGAAAAACTGTTTTTT.

The chain has TRBV5-1 and TRBJ1-2; D perhaps matches TRBD1 (5 bases). Trimming pared 0 bases from V and 8 bases from J, leaving 8 bases between. Germline CDR1 is SGHRS and CDR2 is YFSETQ. This CDR3 is 12 amino acids long. The CDR3: CASSLVGEGYTF. CDR3 nucleotide sequence: TGCGCCAGCAGCTTGGTAGGGGAAGGCTACACCTTC.

CDR3 protein: CASSLGQGTIHEQFF. Here the CDR3 DNA reads TGTGCCAGCAGCCTTGGACAGGGCACAATCCATGAGCAGTTCTTC. The chain has TRBV5-4 and TRBJ2-1, with 8 bases matching TRBD1. Trimming at V came to 4 bases and at J to 8 bases, leaving 11 bases not matched to a gene. The CDR3 totals 15 residues. From germline, CDR1 is SGHNT and CDR2 YYREEE (reference sequence).

V is TRBV18 and J is TRBJ2-1, with TRBD2 matching over 7 bases. The CDR3 length is 16 residues. The germline V gene encodes CDR1 KGHSH and CDR2 LQKENI. V was pared by 6 bases and J by 0 bases, with 8 bases of the junction left unmatched. The CDR3 DNA is TGTGCCAGCTCTCTAAGCGGGGCCAGCTCCTACAATGAGCAGTTCTTC. This sequence encodes CASSLSGASSYNEQFF.

This chain joins TRBV7-3 and TRBJ2-2, with D possibly TRBD1 on 5 matching bases. CDR3 length: 17 residues. V shed 2 bases and J shed 4 bases, with 17 bases lying between them. In germline, CDR1 is SGHTA, CDR2 FQGTGA. CDR3 residues: CASSLVGGAGSTGELFF. Written as DNA, the CDR3 is TGTGCCAGCAGCTTAGTAGGTGGGGCAGGTAGCACCGGGGAGCTGTTTTTT.